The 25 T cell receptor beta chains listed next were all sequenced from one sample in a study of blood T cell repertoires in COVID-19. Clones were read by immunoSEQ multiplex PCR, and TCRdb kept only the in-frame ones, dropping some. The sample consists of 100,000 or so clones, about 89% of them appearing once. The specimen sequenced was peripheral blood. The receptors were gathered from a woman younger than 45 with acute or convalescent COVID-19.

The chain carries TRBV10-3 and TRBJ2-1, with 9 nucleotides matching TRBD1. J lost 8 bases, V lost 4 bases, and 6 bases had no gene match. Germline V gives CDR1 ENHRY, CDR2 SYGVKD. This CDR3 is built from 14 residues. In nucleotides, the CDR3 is TGTGCCATCAGTGGACAGGGGGTGGGGGATGAGCAGTTCTTC. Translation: CAISGQGVGDEQFF.

CDR3 DNA: TGTGCCTGGAGTGGGGAGGACGAGCAGTACTTC. Protein: CAWSGEDEQYF. The rearrangement links TRBV30 to TRBJ2-7, with a tentative D call TRBD2 (6 bases). This CDR3 region has 11 residues. Trimming took off 1 base at V and 5 bases at J, with 6 bases between the two ends. Looked up from germline, CDR1 is GTSNPN and CDR2 is SVGIG (reference sequence).

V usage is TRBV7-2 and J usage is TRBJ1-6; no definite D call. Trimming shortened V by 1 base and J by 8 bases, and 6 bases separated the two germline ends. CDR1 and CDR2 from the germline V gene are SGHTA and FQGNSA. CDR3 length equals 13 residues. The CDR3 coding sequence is TGTGCCAGCAGCTTAGTCCCCGATTCACCCCTCCACTTT. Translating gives CASSLVPDSPLHF.

The CDR3 DNA reads as TGTGCCAGCAGTGACCCGGGACAGGGCGGTGAACTGTTTTTT. Protein product: CASSDPGQGGELFF. This sequence joins TRBV25-1 and TRBJ1-4; TRBD1 aligns across 9 bases. The CDR3 runs to 14 residues. The J segment lost 12 bases and the V segment lost 3 bases, leaving 8 bases of the junction unmatched. Germline CDR1 MGHDK, CDR2 SYGVNS. Variable domain in full (rest from reference TRBV25-1 and TRBJ1-4): EADIYQTPRYLVIGTGKKITLECSQTMGHDKMYWYQQDPGMELHLIHYSYGVNSTEKGDLSSESTVSRIRTEHFPLTLESARPSHTSQYLCASSDPGQGGELFFGSGTQLSVL.

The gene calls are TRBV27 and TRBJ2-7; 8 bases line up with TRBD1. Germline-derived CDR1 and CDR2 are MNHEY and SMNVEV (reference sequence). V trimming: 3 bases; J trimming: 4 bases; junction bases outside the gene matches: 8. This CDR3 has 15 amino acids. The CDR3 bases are TGTGCCAGCAGTTTCCCGGGACAGGCCTTTTACGAGCAGTACTTC. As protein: CASSFPGQAFYEQYF.

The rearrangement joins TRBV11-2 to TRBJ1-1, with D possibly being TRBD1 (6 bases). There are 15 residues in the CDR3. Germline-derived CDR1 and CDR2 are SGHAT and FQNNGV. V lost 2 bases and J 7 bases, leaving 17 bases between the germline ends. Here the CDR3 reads CASSLIAGDGGEAFF. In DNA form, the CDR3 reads TGTGCCAGCAGCTTAATTGCAGGGGATGGGGGTGAAGCTTTCTTT.

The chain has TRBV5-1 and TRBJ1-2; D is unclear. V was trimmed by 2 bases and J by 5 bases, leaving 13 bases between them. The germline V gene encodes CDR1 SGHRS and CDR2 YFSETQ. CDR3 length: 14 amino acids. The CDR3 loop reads CASSFDPAGYGYTF. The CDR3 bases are TGCGCCAGCAGCTTCGACCCGGCGGGATATGGCTACACCTTC.

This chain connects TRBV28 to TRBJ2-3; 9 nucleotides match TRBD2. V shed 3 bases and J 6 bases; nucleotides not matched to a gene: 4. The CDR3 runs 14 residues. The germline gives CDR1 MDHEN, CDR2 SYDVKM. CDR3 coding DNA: TGTGCCAGCAGTTTTAGCGGGGGAGGGGATACGCAGTATTTT. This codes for CASSFSGGGDTQYF.

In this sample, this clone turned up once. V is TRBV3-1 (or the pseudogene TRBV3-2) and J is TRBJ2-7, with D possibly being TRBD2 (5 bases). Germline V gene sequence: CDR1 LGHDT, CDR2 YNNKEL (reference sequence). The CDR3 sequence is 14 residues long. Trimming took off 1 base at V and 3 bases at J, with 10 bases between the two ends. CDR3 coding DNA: TGTGCCAGCAGCCAAGGTGCAGGAGGCTACGAGCAGTACTTC. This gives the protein CASSQGAGGYEQYF.

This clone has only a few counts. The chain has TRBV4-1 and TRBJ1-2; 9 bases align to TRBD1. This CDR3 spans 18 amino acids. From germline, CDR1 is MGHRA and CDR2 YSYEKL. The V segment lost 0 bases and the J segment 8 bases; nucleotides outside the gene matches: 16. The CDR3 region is CASSQDGVTGGKGGGYTF. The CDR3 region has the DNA TGCGCCAGCAGCCAAGATGGTGTAACAGGGGGCAAAGGAGGAGGCTACACCTTC.

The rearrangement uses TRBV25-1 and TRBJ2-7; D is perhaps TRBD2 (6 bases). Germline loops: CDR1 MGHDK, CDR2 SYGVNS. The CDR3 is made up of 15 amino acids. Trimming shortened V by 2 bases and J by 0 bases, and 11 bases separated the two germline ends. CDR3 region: CASSEGLANSYEQYF. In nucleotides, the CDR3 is TGTGCCAGCAGTGAAGGGCTAGCGAACTCCTACGAGCAGTACTTC.

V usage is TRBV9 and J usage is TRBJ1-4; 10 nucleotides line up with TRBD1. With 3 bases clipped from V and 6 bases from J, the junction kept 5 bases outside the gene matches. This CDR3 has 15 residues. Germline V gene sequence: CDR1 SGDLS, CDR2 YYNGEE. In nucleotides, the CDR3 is TGTGCCAGCAGCGACTTCGGGACAGGGGATGAAAAACTGTTTTTT. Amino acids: CASSDFGTGDEKLFF.

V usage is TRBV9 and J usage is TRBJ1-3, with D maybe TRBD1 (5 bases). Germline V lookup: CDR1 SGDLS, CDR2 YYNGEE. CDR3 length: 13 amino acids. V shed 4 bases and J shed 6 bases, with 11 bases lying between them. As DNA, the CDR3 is TGTGCCAGCAGCTCGGAGGGGATAAACACCATATATTTT. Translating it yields CASSSEGINTIYF. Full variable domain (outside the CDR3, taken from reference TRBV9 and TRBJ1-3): DSGVTQTPKHLITATGQRVTLRCSPRSGDLSVYWYQQSLDQGLQFLIQYYNGEERAKGNILERFSAQQFPDLHSELNLSSLELGDSALYFCASSSEGINTIYFGEGSWLTVV.

CDR3 region: CASSLVAGGYEQYF. DNA for the CDR3: TGCGCCAGCAGCTTGGTAGCGGGCGGCTACGAGCAGTACTTC. V and J are TRBV5-1 and TRBJ2-7; 7 nucleotides line up with TRBD2. Germline CDR1 reads SGHRS; CDR2 reads YFSETQ. The CDR3 loop spans 14 amino acids. V was clipped by 0 bases and J by 3 bases; unmatched bases: 3.

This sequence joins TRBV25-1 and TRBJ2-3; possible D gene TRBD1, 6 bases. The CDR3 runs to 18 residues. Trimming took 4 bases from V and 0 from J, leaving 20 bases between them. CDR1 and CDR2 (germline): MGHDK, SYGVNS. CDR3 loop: CASSGRLHRASSTDTQYF. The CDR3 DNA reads TGTGCCAGCAGTGGACGGCTTCACAGGGCCTCGAGCACAGATACGCAGTATTTT.

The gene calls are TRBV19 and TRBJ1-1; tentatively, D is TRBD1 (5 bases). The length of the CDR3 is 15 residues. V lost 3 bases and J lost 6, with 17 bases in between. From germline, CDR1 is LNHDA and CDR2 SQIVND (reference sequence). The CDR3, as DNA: TGTGCCAGTAGTATTTGGGGGGAGGGATCTGCTGAAGCTTTCTTT. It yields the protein CASSIWGEGSAEAFF.

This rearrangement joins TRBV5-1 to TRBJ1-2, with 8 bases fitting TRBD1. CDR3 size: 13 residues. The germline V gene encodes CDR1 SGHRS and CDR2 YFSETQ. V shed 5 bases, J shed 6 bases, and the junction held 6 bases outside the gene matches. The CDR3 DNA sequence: TGCGCCAGCAGTTTACAGGGGGAGAATGGCTACACCTTC. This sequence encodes CASSLQGENGYTF.

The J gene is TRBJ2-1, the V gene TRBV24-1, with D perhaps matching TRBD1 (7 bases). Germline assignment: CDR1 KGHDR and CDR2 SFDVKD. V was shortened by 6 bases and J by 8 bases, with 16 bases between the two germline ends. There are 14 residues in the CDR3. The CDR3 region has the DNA TGTGCCACCAGTCAAGGGGGGACAGTCGATGAGCAGTTCTTC. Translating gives CATSQGGTVDEQFF.

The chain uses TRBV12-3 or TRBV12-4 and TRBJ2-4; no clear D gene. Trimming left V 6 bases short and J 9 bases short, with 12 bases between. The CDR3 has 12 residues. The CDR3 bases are TGTGCCAGCAGCCGTACCCCGGGCATTCAGTACTTC. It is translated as CASSRTPGIQYF.

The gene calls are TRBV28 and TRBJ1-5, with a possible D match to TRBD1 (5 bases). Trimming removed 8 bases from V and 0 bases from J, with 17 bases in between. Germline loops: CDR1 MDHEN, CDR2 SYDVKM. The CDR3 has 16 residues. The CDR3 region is CASLNPLQGSNQPQHF. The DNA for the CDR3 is TGTGCCAGCTTGAATCCCTTGCAGGGTAGCAATCAGCCCCAGCATTTT.

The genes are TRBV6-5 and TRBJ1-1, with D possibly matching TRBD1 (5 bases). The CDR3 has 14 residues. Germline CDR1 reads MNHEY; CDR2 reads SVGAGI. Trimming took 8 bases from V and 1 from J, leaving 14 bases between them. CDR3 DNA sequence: TGTGCCAGCCGCCCAGGGAGGGGGAACACTGAAGCTTTCTTT. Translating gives CASRPGRGNTEAFF.

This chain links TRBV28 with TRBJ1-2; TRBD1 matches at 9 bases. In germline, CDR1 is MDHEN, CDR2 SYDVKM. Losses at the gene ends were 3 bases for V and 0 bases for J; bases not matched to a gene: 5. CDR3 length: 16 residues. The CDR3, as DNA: TGTGCCAGCAGTTTTGATGGGACAGGGCCTAACTATGGCTACACCTTC. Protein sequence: CASSFDGTGPNYGYTF.

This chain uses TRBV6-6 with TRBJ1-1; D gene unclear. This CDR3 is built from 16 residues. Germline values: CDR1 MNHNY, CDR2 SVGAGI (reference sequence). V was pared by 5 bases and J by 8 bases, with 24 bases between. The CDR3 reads CASSVPNREPFEEAFF. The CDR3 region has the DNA TGTGCCAGCAGTGTCCCCAACCGGGAACCTTTTGAGGAAGCTTTCTTT.

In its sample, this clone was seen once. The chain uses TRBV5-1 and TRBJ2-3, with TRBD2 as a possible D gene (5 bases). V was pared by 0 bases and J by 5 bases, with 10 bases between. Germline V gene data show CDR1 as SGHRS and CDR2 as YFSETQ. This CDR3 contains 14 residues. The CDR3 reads CASSLGLGVDTQYF. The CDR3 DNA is TGCGCCAGCAGCTTGGGGCTCGGGGTAGATACGCAGTATTTT.

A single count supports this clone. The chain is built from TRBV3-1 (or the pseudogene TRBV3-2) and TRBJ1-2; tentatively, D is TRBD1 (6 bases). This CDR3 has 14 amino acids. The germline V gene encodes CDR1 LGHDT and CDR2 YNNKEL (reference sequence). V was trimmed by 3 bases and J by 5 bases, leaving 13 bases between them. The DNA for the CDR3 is TGTGCCAGCAGCCAGCGGGGGGCGAGGTATGGCTACACCTTC. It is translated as CASSQRGARYGYTF.